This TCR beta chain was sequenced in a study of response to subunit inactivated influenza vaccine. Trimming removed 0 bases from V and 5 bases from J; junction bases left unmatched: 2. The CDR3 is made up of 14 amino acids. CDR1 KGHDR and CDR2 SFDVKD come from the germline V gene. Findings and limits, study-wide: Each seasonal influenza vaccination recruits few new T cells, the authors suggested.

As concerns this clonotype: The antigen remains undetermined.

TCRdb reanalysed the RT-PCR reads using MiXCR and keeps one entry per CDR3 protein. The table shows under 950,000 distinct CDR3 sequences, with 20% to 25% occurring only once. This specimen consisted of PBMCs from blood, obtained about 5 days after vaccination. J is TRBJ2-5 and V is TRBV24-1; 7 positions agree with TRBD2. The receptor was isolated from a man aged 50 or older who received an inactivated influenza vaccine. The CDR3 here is CATSDLMGGETQYF. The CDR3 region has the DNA TGTGCCACCAGTGATTTGATGGGAGGGGAGACCCAGTACTTC.